Given below is one T cell receptor beta chain in context. The antigen is unknown. This sample stems from a study of T-cell memory formation after mild COVID-19. Study at large: Clustering of TCRs was largely donor specific.

Findings and limits, study-wide: CD4+ clones that contracted lay mainly in CM and EM; CD8+ ones lay in EMRA.

The CDR3 spans 15 residues. The V gene end was trimmed by 7 bases and the J gene end by 8 bases; junction bases not matched to a gene: 11. Libraries for TCRalpha and TCRbeta carried sample barcodes and unique molecular identifiers via 5'RACE. Via MiXCR, TCRdb re-called the 5' RACE reads, giving one row per CDR3 protein. The table shows roughly 310,000 distinct CDR3 sequences, with approximately 16% occurring only once. Sequenced input: PBMCs or a T cell subset sorted from them (not recorded which). V and J are TRBV12-3 or TRBV12-4 and TRBJ2-2; TRBD1 agrees at 9 bases. The clonotype was recovered from a man aged 18 to 30 who had mild COVID-19 (a few samples of this study predate the infection). Cell type and time point are not known. CDR3 sequence reads: CASNPGTGFSGELFF. The CDR3 DNA follows: TGTGCCAGCAACCCCGGGACAGGGTTCTCGGGGGAGCTGTTTTTT.